Shown below are 2 T cell receptor beta chains from a single sample sequenced in a study of T cell repertoires in cytomegalovirus infection. Their antigen targets remain unknown. TCRdb passed the reads through MiXCR, listing each CDR3 protein once. Seen here are about 830,000 distinct CDR3 sequences, about 30% observed once, and the top ten hold 9.5% to 15%. The sample was cultured CD8+ T cells from PBMCs, taken from culture after CMV antigen stimulation. Source of these receptors: a human donor in good health (CMV status not recorded). Some clones in this sample may be carry-over from other donors' samples.

The CDR3 loop reads CASSWGTGGTDTQYF. CDR3 DNA: TGTGCCAGTAGTTGGGGAACAGGGGGAACAGATACGCAGTATTTT. The gene calls are TRBV19 and TRBJ2-3; 8 positions agree with TRBD1. Germline assignment: CDR1 LNHDA and CDR2 SQIVND (reference sequence). The V gene end was trimmed by 5 bases and the J gene end by 3 bases; junction bases not matched to a gene: 7. This CDR3 is built from 15 residues.

The rearrangement joins TRBV9 to TRBJ2-7, with 8 positions matching TRBD1. The CDR3 spans 14 residues. Germline CDR1 is SGDLS and CDR2 is YYNGEE. The trim removed 4 bases at V and 2 bases at J, leaving 5 bases unmatched. The CDR3 loop reads CASSPGQGTYEQYV. CDR3 nucleotides: TGTGCCAGCAGCCCCGGACAGGGTACCTACGAGCAGTACGTC.